Below, 20 T cell receptor beta chains from the same sample are listed, as sequenced in a study of cytomegalovirus exposure and HLA in healthy donors. The PCR employed 60 Vbeta primers together with 13 Jbeta primers. Sequencing used immunoSEQ multiplex PCR; TCRdb keeps in-frame clones, though not all of them. The sample has about 51,000 clones. The sequenced sample consisted of PBMCs. These receptors were collected from a female donor in good health and CMV-seronegative.

The V and J genes are TRBV5-1 and TRBJ1-2, with 8 bases aligning to TRBD1. The V gene end was trimmed by 3 bases and the J gene end by 8 bases; junction bases not matched to a gene: 9. Germline CDR1 is SGHRS and CDR2 is YFSETQ. This CDR3 region has 14 residues. The CDR3 DNA is TGCGCCAGCAGCTCGCCTGGACAGGGCAGGGGCTACACCTTC. As protein: CASSSPGQGRGYTF.

The chain employs TRBV6-5 and TRBJ2-5; tentative D call: TRBD1 (5 bases). V gave up 0 bases and J gave up 0 bases, with 8 bases separating them. This CDR3 region has 15 residues. Germline V CDR1 and CDR2: MNHEY, SVGAGI. The CDR3 region has the DNA TGTGCCAGCAGTTACTCTGGACACCACCAAGAGACCCAGTACTTC. It is translated as CASSYSGHHQETQYF.

V and J are TRBV6-5 and TRBJ1-1; D might be TRBD1 (5 bases). Trimming cost V 2 bases and J 5 bases, with 9 bases left between them. The CDR3 is 13 amino acids. CDR1 and CDR2 (germline): MNHEY, SVGAGI. The CDR3 protein is CASSYPGHTEAFF. CDR3 coding DNA: TGTGCCAGCAGTTACCCAGGGCATACTGAAGCTTTCTTT.

The gene calls are TRBV29-1 and TRBJ2-5; unclear D gene. This CDR3 contains 10 residues. V was trimmed by 4 bases and J by 4 bases, leaving 4 bases between them. Per the germline V gene, CDR1 is SQVTM and CDR2 is ANQGSEA. This CDR3 is CSVGLETQYF. DNA of the CDR3: TGCAGCGTTGGACTAGAGACCCAGTACTTC.

Points on this clone: One end of the junction varies from germline; a read error may be responsible. The V gene is TRBV30, the J gene TRBJ1-2; 10 nucleotides align to TRBD1. This CDR3 contains 15 residues. CDR1 and CDR2 from the germline V gene are GTSNPN and SVGIG (reference sequence). Here the CDR3 reads CAGSGRTGGNYGYTF. CDR3 DNA sequence: TGTGCCGGGAGTGGCCGGACAGGGGGTAACTATGGCTACACCTTC.

The chain combines TRBV10-3 with TRBJ2-5; 7 bases fit TRBD2. CDR3 size: 15 residues. The V gene end was trimmed by 4 bases and the J gene end by 0 bases; junction bases not matched to a gene: 5. Per the germline V gene, CDR1 is ENHRY and CDR2 is SYGVKD. CDR3 amino acids: CAISGTREYQETQYF. The CDR3, as DNA: TGTGCCATCAGTGGGACTAGAGAGTACCAAGAGACCCAGTACTTC.

The V call is TRBV2, the J call TRBJ1-3; TRBD1 matches 8 bases. Germline V gene data show CDR1 as SNHLY and CDR2 as FYNNEI. The CDR3 is made up of 15 amino acids. V lost 4 bases, J lost 2 bases, and 4 bases stayed unmatched. The CDR3 region has the DNA TGTGCCAGCAGTGGGCAGGGGGCTACTGGAAACACCATATATTTT. Translation gives CASSGQGATGNTIYF.

The chain combines TRBV5-1 with TRBJ2-3, with D tentatively TRBD2 (6 bases). V dropped 5 bases and J dropped 3 bases, with 13 bases sitting between them. CDR3 length: 14 amino acids. The germline V gene encodes CDR1 SGHRS and CDR2 YFSETQ. The CDR3 loop is CASRPGTDTDTQYF. CDR3 nucleotide sequence: TGCGCCAGCAGGCCCGGGACTGATACAGATACGCAGTATTTT. Together with reference TRBV5-1 and TRBJ2-3, the CDR3 gives the full variable domain: KAGVTQTPRYLIKTRGQQVTLSCSPISGHRSVSWYQQTPGQGLQFLFEYFSETQRNKGNFPGRFSGRQFSNSRSEMNVSTLELGDSALYLCASRPGTDTDTQYFGPGTRLTVL.

The rearrangement uses TRBV5-1 and TRBJ1-1, with D uncertain. The CDR3 consists of 15 residues. Trimming took off 2 bases at V and 2 bases at J, with 13 bases between the two ends. CDR1 and CDR2 from the germline V gene are SGHRS and YFSETQ. CDR3 residues: CASSLTGKSNTEAFF. The DNA for the CDR3 is TGCGCCAGCAGCTTAACCGGGAAAAGTAACACTGAAGCTTTCTTT.

The genes are TRBV30 and TRBJ2-7; TRBD1 matches at 7 bases. In germline, CDR1 is GTSNPN, CDR2 SVGIG (reference sequence). V dropped 5 bases and J dropped 5; count of bases not matched to a gene: 12. The CDR3 contains 14 residues. CDR3 sequence reads: CAWEGRDRKDEQYF. The CDR3 DNA is TGTGCCTGGGAGGGCCGGGACAGAAAAGACGAGCAGTACTTC.

A remark on this clone: One end of the junction varies from germline; a read error may be responsible. This chain uses TRBV18 with TRBJ1-1; 9 positions agree with TRBD1. The germline CDR1 and CDR2 sequences are KGHSH and LQKENI. This CDR3 comprises 16 residues. The CDR3 region is CASAPLGTGMNTEAFF. In DNA, the CDR3 is TGTGCCAGCGCACCACTCGGGACAGGGATGAACACTGAAGCTTTCTTT.

This chain links TRBV30 with TRBJ1-1; possibly TRBD1 for D (5 bases). The CDR3 runs to 13 residues. The germline gives CDR1 GTSNPN, CDR2 SVGIG (reference sequence). The DNA of the CDR3 is TGTGCTTCAGGGCGTTTTGTGAACACTGAAGCTTTCTTT. The encoded protein is CASGRFVNTEAFF.

The chain recombines TRBV4-1 with TRBJ2-7; 8 nucleotides line up with TRBD2. J gave up 2 bases and V 2 bases, and 8 bases lay outside the gene matches. Germline-derived CDR1 and CDR2 are MGHRA and YSYEKL. The CDR3 has 16 residues. The CDR3 bases are TGCGCCAGCAGCCAACGTGAGGGACTAGAAACCTACGAGCAGTACTTC. It codes for CASSQREGLETYEQYF.

The chain recombines TRBV27 with TRBJ1-1, with D maybe TRBD1 (5 bases). Germline assignment: CDR1 MNHEY and CDR2 SMNVEV (reference sequence). V shed 2 bases and J shed 8 bases, with 9 bases lying between them. This CDR3 region has 12 residues. CDR3 sequence reads: CASSLGRVEAFF. CDR3 DNA sequence: TGTGCCAGCAGTTTAGGCAGGGTAGAAGCTTTCTTT.

The chain carries TRBV6-5 and TRBJ1-5, with a weak D call TRBD1 (6 bases). The CDR3 has 15 amino acids. The ends were cut back, 6 bases at V and 0 bases at J, with 12 bases in the middle. Per germline, CDR1 MNHEY and CDR2 SVGAGI. The CDR3 nucleotides are TGTGCCAGCAGAGACAGGACATATAGCAATCAGCCCCAGCATTTT. Encoded protein: CASRDRTYSNQPQHF.

The V call is TRBV29-1, the J call TRBJ1-2; the D is unclear. Germline CDR1 SQVTM, CDR2 ANQGSEA. CDR3 length: 13 amino acids. V was clipped by 5 bases and J by 7 bases, with 17 bases between them. For the CDR3, the DNA is TGCAGCGTTCCTAATAATGGAGAGGGTGGCTACACCTTC. Protein sequence: CSVPNNGEGGYTF.

The CDR3 nucleotides are TGTGCCAGCAGCTTAGTTCCTACAGGGGCCAAAAACATTCAGTACTTC. This codes for CASSLVPTGAKNIQYF. V gene TRBV11-3 combines with J gene TRBJ2-4; possible D gene TRBD1, 6 bases. The CDR3 is 16 residues long. Looked up from germline, CDR1 is SGHNT and CDR2 is YENEEA. Deletions cut 1 base from V and 1 base from J, with 11 bases between.

This chain uses TRBV6-1 with TRBJ1-2; 10 nucleotides match TRBD1. The V gene end was trimmed by 3 bases and the J gene end by 6 bases; junction bases not matched to a gene: 10. This CDR3 region has 16 residues. Germline V gene data show CDR1 as MNHNS and CDR2 as SASEGT. CDR3 residues: CASSDRRQGARDGYTF. DNA of the CDR3: TGTGCCAGCAGTGACCGTCGACAGGGGGCAAGGGATGGCTACACCTTC.

The V call is TRBV6-1, the J call TRBJ2-7, with TRBD2 as a possible D gene (5 bases). Germline CDR1 and CDR2: MNHNS and SASEGT. CDR3 size: 14 residues. Trimming cost V 1 base and J 4 bases, with 11 bases left between them. CDR3 region: CASSEVEEGYEQYF. The CDR3 DNA is TGTGCCAGCAGTGAAGTTGAAGAGGGTTACGAGCAGTACTTC.

The chain recombines TRBV25-1 with TRBJ2-3, with TRBD2 matching over 13 bases. J lost 3 bases, V lost 4 bases, and 1 base had no gene match. The CDR3 is made up of 15 amino acids. Germline CDR1 reads MGHDK; CDR2 reads SYGVNS. The CDR3 loop reads CASSGTSGGTDTQYF. The CDR3 nucleotides are TGTGCCAGCAGTGGGACTAGCGGGGGTACAGATACGCAGTATTTT.